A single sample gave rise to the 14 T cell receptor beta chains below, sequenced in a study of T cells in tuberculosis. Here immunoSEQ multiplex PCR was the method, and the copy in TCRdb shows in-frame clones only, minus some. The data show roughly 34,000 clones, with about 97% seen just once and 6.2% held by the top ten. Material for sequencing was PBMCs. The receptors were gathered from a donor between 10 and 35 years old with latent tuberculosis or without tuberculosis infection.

For the CDR3, the DNA is TGTGCCAGCAGCTTAGGGCAAATCGGACAGGGGCACATTCAGTACTTC. Translated, it gives CASSLGQIGQGHIQYF. The chain is built from TRBV7-9 and TRBJ2-4; the match to TRBD1 covers 9 bases. CDR1 and CDR2 (germline): SEHNR, FQNEAQ (reference sequence). CDR3 size: 16 residues. J gave up 8 bases and V 1 base, and 9 bases lay outside the gene matches. Filled out from reference TRBV7-9 and TRBJ2-4, the complete variable domain reads DTGVSQNPRHKITKRGQNVTFRCDPISEHNRLYWYRQTLGQGPEFLTYFQNEAQLEKSRLLSDRFSAERPKGSFSTLEIQRTEQGDSAMYLCASSLGQIGQGHIQYFGAGTRLSVL.

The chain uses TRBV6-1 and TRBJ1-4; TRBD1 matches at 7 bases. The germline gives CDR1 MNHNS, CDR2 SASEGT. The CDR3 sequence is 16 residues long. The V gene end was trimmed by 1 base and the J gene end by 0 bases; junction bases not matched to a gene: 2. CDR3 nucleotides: TGTGCCAGCAGTGAAGACAGGGGAGCAACTAATGAAAAACTGTTTTTT. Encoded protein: CASSEDRGATNEKLFF.

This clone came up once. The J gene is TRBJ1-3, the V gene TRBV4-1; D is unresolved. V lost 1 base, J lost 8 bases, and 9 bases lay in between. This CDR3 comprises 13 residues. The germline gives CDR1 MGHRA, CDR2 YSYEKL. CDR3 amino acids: CASSQGQRDTIYF. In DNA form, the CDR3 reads TGCGCCAGCAGCCAAGGCCAGAGGGACACCATATATTTT.

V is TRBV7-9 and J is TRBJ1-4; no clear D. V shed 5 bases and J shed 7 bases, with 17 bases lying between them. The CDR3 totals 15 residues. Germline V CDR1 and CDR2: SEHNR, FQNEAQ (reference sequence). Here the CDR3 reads CASSPGAEGLEKLFF. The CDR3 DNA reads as TGTGCCAGCAGCCCCGGTGCGGAGGGCCTTGAAAAACTGTTTTTT.

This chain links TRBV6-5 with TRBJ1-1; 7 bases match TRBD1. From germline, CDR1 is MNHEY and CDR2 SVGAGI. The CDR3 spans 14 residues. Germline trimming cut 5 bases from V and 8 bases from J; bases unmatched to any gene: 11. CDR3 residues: CASSHRDRQPEAFF. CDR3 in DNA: TGTGCCAGCAGTCACAGGGACAGACAACCCGAAGCTTTCTTT.

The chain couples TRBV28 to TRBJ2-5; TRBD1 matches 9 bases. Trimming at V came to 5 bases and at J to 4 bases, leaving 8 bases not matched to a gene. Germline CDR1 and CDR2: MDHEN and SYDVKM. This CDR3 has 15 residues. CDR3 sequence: CASSGAGQGIETQYF. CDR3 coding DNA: TGTGCCAGCAGTGGCGCGGGACAGGGCATAGAGACCCAGTACTTC.

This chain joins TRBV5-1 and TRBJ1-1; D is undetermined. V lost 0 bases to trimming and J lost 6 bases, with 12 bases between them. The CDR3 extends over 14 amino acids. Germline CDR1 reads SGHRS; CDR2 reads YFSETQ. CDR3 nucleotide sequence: TGCGCCAGCAGCTTGGACAGAGGGAGCTCTGAAGCTTTCTTT. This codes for CASSLDRGSSEAFF.

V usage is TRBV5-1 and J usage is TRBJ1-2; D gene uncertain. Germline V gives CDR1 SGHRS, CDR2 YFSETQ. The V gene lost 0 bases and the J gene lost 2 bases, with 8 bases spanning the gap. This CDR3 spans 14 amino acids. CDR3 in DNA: TGCGCCAGCAGCTTGGTGGGCCAAAACTATGGCTACACCTTC. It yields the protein CASSLVGQNYGYTF.

CDR3 residues: CASKESLTGRKGYTF. In DNA form, the CDR3 reads TGTGCCAGCAAGGAATCCTTGACAGGGCGGAAAGGCTACACCTTC. This chain uses TRBV2 with TRBJ1-2, with 7 bases aligning to TRBD1. This CDR3 has 15 amino acids. Germline CDR1 reads SNHLY; CDR2 reads FYNNEI. V lost 7 bases, J lost 8 bases, and 16 bases stayed unmatched.

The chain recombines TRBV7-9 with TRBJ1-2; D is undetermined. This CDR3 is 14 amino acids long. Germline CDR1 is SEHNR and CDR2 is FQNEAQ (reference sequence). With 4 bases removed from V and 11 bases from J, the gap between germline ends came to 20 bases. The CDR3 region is CASSSTDRGSRYTF. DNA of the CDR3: TGTGCCAGCAGCTCCACCGACCGGGGATCTCGGTACACCTTC.

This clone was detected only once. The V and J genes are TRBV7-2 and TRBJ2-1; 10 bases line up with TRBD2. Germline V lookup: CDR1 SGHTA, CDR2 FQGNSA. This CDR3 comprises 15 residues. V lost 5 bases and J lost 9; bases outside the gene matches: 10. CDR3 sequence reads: CASSRPPLAGIEQFF. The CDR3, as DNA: TGTGCCAGCAGCCGACCGCCACTAGCGGGGATTGAGCAGTTCTTC.

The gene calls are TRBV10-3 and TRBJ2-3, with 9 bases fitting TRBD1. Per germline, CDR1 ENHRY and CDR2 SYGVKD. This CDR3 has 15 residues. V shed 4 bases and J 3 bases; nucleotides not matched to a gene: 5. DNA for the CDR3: TGTGCCATCAGTGGTCCGGGACAGGGTACAGATACGCAGTATTTT. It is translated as CAISGPGQGTDTQYF.

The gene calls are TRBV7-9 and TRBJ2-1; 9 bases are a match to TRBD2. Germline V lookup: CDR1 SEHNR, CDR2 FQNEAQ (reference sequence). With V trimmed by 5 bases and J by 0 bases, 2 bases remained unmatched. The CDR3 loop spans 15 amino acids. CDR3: CASSRAGGSYNEQFF. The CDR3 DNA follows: TGTGCCAGCAGCCGAGCGGGAGGCTCCTACAATGAGCAGTTCTTC.

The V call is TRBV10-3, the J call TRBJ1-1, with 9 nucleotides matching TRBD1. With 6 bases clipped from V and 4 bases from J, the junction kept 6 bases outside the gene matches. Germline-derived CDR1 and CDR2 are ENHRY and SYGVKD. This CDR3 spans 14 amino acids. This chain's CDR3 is CAISATGGPTEAFF. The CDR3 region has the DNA TGTGCCATCAGCGCGACAGGGGGTCCCACTGAAGCTTTCTTT.